The rows below give T cell receptor beta chains drawn from one sample of a study of cytomegalovirus exposure and HLA in healthy donors. TCRdb keeps only in-frame clones here, not all; method: immunoSEQ multiplex PCR. This table has roughly 160,000 clones, nearly 80% appearing once. The sequenced sample was PBMCs. These receptors were obtained from a man aged 50 to 60 in good health and CMV-seropositive. Each CDR3 is given with its conserved first and last residue. The D gene is left open where the match is weak.

>TRBV2|-
CASRQGNSPLHF
>TRBV6-5|-
CASSLSPAGRTEAFF
>TRBV13|TRBD1
CASSRWTGINSNQPQHF
>TRBV2|TRBD1
CASNPRGTDSNQPQHF
>TRBV2|-
CVSSEWGHTEKLFF
>TRBV5-4|-
CASSQQTGGGTDTQYF
>TRBV18|-
CASSPPNQGDYGYTF
>TRBV6-1|TRBD1
CASSNSDRGLF
>TRBV18|-
CASSPSSTDTQYF
>TRBV7-9|-
CASSLVQTEAFF
>TRBV4-1|TRBD1
CASSQDMGQGVTNYGYTF
>TRBV7-8|-
CASSPWGGSGNTIYF
>TRBV6-5|-
CASREADGTYEQYF
>TRBV10-2|-
CASSESEFGGEKLFF
>TRBV5-1|TRBD1
CASSKDRVHGYTF
>TRBV18|TRBD1
CASSEGQANTGELFF
>TRBV11-3|-
CASSPYGGGPITGELFF
>TRBV7-9|-
CASSSTGIQETQYF
>TRBV15|TRBD1
CATSRRQGGGSNQPQHF
>TRBV28|-
CASSLRNYGYTF
>TRBV5-6|TRBD1
CASSHWTGVIRIYGYTF
>TRBV5-4|TRBD1
CASSPQGAANEKLFF
>TRBV29-1|-
CSVFQVEETQYF
>TRBV2|-
CASSNRPNYEQYF
>TRBV5-1|-
CASTGTDTQYF
>TRBV9|TRBD1
CASSGDRGLTEAFF
>TRBV5-4|-
CASSAPTGGGNTEAFF
>TRBV5-4|-
CASSLATGRGGSPLHF
>TRBV7-9|TRBD1
CASREGASGNTIYF
>TRBV7-2|TRBD1
CASSLVPGGNYGYTF
>TRBV5-1|TRBD1
CASSAGGSYNEQFF
>TRBV19|-
CASSLGGPNGYTF
>TRBV9|-
CASSVALGPTAFF
>TRBV28|-
CASSPRGHLNTEAFF
>TRBV10-3|-
CAISARGQQETQYF
>TRBV5-5|TRBD1
CASSLPGQGAKGYTF
>TRBV10-1|-
CASSEAQGVSSDLSYEQYF
>TRBV5-4|-
CASSLGQGGRYEQYF
>TRBV7-2|-
CASSIGSVYEQYF
>TRBV5-1|-
CASRLASDTGELFF
>TRBV15|-
CATSRDRLSGWMNTEAFF
>TRBV2|TRBD2
CASRGLAVRETQYF
>TRBV9|-
CASNPSGSYNEKLFF
>TRBV5-6|-
CASSSQGNTGELFF
>TRBV28|-
CASRRPLGGGGSTDTQYF
>TRBV19|-
CASSSGGSMNTEAFF
>TRBV15|-
CATSREGMGREDHEQYF
>TRBV18|-
CASSPEQGRQPQHF
>TRBV28|TRBD1
CASNPRQGQGMGYTF
>TRBV19|TRBD2
CASRTSVRSDTQYF
>TRBV5-1|-
CASSSIRGGYTF
>TRBV6-5|-
CASSYSGGNGYGYTF
>TRBV11-2|-
CASSSRGGYTF
>TRBV13|TRBD1
CASGGTGSTDTQYF
>TRBV23-1|-
CASSQNRCAGPLHF
>TRBV11-2|-
CASNGGGAYSGELFF